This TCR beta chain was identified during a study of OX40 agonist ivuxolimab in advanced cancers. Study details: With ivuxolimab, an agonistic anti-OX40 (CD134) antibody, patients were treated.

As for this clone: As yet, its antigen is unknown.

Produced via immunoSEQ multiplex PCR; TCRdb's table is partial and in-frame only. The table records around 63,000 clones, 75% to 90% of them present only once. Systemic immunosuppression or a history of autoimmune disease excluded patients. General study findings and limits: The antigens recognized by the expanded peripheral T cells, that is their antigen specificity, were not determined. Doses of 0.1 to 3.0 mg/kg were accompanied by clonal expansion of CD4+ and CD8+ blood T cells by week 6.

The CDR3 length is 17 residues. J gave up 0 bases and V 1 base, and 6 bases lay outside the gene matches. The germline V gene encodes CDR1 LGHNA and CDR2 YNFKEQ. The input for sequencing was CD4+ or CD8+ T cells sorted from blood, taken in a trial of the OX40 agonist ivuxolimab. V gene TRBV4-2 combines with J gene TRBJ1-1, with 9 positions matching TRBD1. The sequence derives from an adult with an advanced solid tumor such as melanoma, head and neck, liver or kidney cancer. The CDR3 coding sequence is TGTGCCAGCAGCCAAGTGACAGGGGGAGGAATGAACACTGAAGCTTTCTTT. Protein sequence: CASSQVTGGGMNTEAFF.